This T cell receptor (beta chain) was identified during a study of Graves' ophthalmopathy and Graves' hyperthyroidism. Findings of the study overall: The model's prediction of ophthalmopathy progression had 70.59% sensitivity and around 72% specificity.

Amplified material comprised TCR beta CDR3 regions derived from RNA transcripts. RT-PCR in the first round used HTBI primers; a second-round multiplex PCR followed. TCRdb reanalysed the multiplex PCR reads using MiXCR and keeps one entry per CDR3 protein. This table holds hundreds of thousands of distinct CDR3 sequences, 13% to 15% found once. The CDR3 runs 12 residues. Germline-derived CDR1 and CDR2 are MNHNS and SASEGT. Donors with ophthalmopathy: moderate-to-severe activity, CAS ≥3, NOSPECS ≥4, duration under 3 months. A volume of 10 ml of fresh peripheral blood supplied the PBMCs. This clonotype came up many times. Its antigen is undetermined. The junction departs from the called germline gene at one end, perhaps through a read error.

The receptor's source is a woman aged 25 to 39 with Graves' ophthalmopathy. The chain recombines TRBV6-1 with TRBJ1-1, with 9 bases lining up with TRBD1. The sequenced sample consisted of blood. The CDR3 sequence is CASSEAGDREYF. DNA for the CDR3: TGTGCCAGCAGTGAAGCCGGGGACAGGGAATACTTT.